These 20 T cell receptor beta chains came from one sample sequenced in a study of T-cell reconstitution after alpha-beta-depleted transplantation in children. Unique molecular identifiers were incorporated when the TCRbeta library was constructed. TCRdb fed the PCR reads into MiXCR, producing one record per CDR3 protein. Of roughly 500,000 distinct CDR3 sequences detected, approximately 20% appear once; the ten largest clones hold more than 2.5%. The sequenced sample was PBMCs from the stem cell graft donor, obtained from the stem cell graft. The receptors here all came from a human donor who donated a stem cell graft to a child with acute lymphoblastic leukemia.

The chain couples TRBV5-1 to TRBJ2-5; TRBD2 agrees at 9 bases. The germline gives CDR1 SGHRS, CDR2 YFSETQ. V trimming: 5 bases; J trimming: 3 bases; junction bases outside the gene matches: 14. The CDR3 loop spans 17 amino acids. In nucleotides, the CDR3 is TGCGCCAGCAGTGTGGGCCCACCCAGGACTAGCGAAGAGACCCAGTACTTC. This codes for CASSVGPPRTSEETQYF. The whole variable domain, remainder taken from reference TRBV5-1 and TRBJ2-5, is KAGVTQTPRYLIKTRGQQVTLSCSPISGHRSVSWYQQTPGQGLQFLFEYFSETQRNKGNFPGRFSGRQFSNSRSEMNVSTLELGDSALYLCASSVGPPRTSEETQYFGPGTRLLVL.

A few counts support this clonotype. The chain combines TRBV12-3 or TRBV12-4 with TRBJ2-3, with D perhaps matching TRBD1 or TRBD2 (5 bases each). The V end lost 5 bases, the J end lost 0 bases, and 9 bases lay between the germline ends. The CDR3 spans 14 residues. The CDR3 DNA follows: TGTGCCAGCAGTGGGGACCCTAGCACAGATACGCAGTATTTT. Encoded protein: CASSGDPSTDTQYF.

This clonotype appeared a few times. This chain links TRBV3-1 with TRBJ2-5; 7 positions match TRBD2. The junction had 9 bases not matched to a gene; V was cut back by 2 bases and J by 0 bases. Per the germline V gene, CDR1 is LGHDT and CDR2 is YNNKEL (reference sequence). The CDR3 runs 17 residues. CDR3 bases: TGTGCCAGCAGCCAAATAGGAAGCGGGACCCACCAAGAGACCCAGTACTTC. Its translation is CASSQIGSGTHQETQYF.

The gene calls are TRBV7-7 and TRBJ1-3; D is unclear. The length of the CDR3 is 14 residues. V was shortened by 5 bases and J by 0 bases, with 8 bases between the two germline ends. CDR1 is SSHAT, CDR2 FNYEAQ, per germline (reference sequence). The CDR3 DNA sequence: TGTGCCAGCAGCCCGGACCGCTCTGGAAACACCATATATTTT. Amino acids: CASSPDRSGNTIYF.

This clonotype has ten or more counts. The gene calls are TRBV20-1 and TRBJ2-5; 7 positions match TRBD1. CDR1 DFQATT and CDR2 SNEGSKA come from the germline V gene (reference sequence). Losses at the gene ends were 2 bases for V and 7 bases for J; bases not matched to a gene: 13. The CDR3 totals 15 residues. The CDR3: CSARQVQGSQRTQYF. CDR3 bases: TGCAGTGCTAGACAAGTACAGGGGTCCCAGCGGACCCAGTACTTC.

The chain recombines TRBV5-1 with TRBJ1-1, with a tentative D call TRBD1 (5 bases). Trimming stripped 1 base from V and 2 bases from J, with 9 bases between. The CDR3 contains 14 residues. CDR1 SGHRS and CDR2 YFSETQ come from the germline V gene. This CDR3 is CASSLFGANTEAFF. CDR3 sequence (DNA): TGCGCCAGCAGCTTGTTCGGGGCTAACACTGAAGCTTTCTTT.

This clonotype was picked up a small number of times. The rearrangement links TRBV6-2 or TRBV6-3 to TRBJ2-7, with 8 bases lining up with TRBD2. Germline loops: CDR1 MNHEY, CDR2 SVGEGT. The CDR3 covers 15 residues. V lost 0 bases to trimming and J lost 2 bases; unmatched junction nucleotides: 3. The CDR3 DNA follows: TGTGCCAGCAGTTACTCCTTGGGACTAGCCTACGAGCAGTACTTC. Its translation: CASSYSLGLAYEQYF.

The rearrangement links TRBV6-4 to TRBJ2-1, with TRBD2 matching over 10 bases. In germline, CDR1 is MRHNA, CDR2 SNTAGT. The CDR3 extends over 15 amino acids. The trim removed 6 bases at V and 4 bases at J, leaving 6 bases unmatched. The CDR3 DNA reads TGTGCCAGCAGCCTAGCGGGAGACGTTTACAATGAGCAGTTCTTC. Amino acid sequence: CASSLAGDVYNEQFF.

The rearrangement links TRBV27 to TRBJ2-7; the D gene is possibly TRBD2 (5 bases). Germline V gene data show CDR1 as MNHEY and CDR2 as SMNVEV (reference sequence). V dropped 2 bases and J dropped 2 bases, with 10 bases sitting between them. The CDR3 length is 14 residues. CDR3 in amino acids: CASSLDGGPYEQYF. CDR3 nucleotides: TGTGCCAGCAGTTTAGATGGCGGGCCCTACGAGCAGTACTTC.

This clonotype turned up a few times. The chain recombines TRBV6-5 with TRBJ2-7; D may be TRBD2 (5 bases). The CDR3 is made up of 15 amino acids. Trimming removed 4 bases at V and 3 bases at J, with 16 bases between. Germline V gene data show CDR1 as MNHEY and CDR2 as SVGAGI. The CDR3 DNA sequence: TGTGCCAGCAGTTCCCCAGCTCGGGGTGACTACGAGCAGTACTTC. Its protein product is CASSSPARGDYEQYF.

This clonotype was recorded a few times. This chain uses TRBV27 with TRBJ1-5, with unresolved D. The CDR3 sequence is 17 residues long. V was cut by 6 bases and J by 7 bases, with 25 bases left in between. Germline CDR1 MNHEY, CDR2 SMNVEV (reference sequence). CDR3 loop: CASSPTLGEGWWQPQHF. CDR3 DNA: TGTGCCAGCAGCCCGACCCTTGGGGAGGGATGGTGGCAGCCCCAGCATTTT.

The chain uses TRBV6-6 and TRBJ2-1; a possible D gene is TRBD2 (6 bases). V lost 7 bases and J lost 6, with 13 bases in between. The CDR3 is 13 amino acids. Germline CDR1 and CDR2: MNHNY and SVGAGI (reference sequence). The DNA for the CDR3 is TGTGCCAGCACTTCGTTGGGAGGCAATGAGCAGTTCTTC. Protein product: CASTSLGGNEQFF.

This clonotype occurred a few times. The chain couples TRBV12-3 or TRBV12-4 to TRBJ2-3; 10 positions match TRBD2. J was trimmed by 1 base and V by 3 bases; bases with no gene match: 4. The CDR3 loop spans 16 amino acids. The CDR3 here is CASSLSGLAGTDTQYF. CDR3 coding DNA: TGTGCCAGCAGTTTGTCAGGACTAGCGGGCACAGATACGCAGTATTTT.

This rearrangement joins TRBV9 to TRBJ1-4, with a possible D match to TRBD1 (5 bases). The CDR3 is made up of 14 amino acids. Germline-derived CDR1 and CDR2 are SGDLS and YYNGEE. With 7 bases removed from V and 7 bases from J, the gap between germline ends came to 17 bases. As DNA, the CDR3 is TGTGCCAGCGGGGGACTGGCTCGCGGTGAAAAACTGTTTTTT. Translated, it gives CASGGLARGEKLFF.

The chain's CDR3 is CASRNLLGGNQPQHF. The CDR3 DNA follows: TGTGCCAGTAGGAATCTATTAGGGGGCAATCAGCCCCAGCATTTT. This rearrangement joins TRBV19 to TRBJ1-5, with D perhaps matching TRBD1 (5 bases). V was cut by 6 bases and J by 2 bases, with 14 bases left in between. The CDR3 is 15 amino acids. Germline CDR1 and CDR2: LNHDA and SQIVND (reference sequence).

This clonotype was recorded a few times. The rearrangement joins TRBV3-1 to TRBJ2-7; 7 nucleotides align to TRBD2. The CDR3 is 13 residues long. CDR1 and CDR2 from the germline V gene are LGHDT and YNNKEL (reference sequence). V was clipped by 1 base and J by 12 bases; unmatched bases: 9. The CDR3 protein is CASSQGITGGLYF. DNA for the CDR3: TGTGCCAGCAGCCAAGGTATAACGGGAGGCCTGTACTTC.

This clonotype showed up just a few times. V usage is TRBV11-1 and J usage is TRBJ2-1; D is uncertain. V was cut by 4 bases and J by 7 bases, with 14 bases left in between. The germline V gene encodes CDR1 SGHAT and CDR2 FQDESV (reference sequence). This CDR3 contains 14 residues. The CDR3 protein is CASSSYKGRNEQFF. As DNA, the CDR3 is TGTGCCAGCAGCTCCTATAAGGGAAGGAATGAGCAGTTCTTC.

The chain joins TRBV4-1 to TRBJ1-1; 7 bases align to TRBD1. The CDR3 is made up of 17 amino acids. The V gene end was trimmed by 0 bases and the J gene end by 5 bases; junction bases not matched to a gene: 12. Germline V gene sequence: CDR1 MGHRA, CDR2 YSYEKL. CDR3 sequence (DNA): TGCGCCAGCAGCCAAGATAGGGGACCAGGGGGTGAAACTGAAGCTTTCTTT. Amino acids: CASSQDRGPGGETEAFF.

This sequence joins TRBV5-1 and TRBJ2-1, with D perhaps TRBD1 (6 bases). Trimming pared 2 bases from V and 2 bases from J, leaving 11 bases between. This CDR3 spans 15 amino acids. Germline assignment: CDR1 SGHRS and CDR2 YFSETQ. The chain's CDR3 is CASSLGQWTYNEQFF. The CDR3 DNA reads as TGCGCCAGCAGCTTAGGACAGTGGACCTACAATGAGCAGTTCTTC.

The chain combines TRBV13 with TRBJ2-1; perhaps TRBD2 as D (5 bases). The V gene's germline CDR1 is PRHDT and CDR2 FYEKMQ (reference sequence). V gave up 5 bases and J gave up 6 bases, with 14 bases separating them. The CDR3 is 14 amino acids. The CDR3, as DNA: TGTGCCAGCAGCCTAGACTCGGGGTCCAATGAGCAGTTCTTC. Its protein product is CASSLDSGSNEQFF.